These 17 T cell receptor beta chains originate from one sample sequenced in a study of blood T cell repertoires in COVID-19. Produced via immunoSEQ multiplex PCR; TCRdb's table is partial and in-frame only. This sample has hundreds of thousands of clones, with approximately 83% found just once. The sample consisted of peripheral blood. The source of these receptors is a man of 80 years or more with acute or convalescent COVID-19.

The chain is built from TRBV4-2 and TRBJ2-5; the D gene is possibly TRBD2 (7 bases). Germline V gene data show CDR1 as LGHNA and CDR2 as YNFKEQ. The CDR3 covers 20 residues. V lost 2 bases, J lost 0 bases, and 25 bases lay in between. CDR3 loop: CASSQSLGRGGPVYQETQYF. The CDR3 DNA follows: TGTGCCAGCAGCCAATCTTTGGGGCGCGGGGGCCCTGTTTACCAAGAGACCCAGTACTTC.

The chain employs TRBV20-1 and TRBJ1-1, with unresolved D. With 7 bases removed from V and 3 bases from J, the gap between germline ends came to 9 bases. Germline CDR1 and CDR2: DFQATT and SNEGSKA (reference sequence). The CDR3 is 11 residues long. The CDR3 nucleotides read TGCAGTGGGTTAAGAGACACTGAAGCTTTCTTT. It yields the protein CSGLRDTEAFF.

This chain connects TRBV11-1 to TRBJ1-1; TRBD1 might be the D (6 bases). This CDR3 is built from 15 residues. The germline CDR1 and CDR2 sequences are SGHAT and FQDESV (reference sequence). The V gene lost 1 base and the J gene lost 4 bases, with 13 bases spanning the gap. Here the CDR3 DNA reads TGTGCCAGCAGCTTAGTGGCGGGGGCCCTCACTGAAGCTTTCTTT. Encoded protein: CASSLVAGALTEAFF.

This clone was picked up one time. This sequence joins TRBV19 and TRBJ2-5; perhaps TRBD1 as D (7 bases). The CDR3 has 15 amino acids. Trimming pared 1 base from V and 3 bases from J, leaving 12 bases between. Per the germline V gene, CDR1 is LNHDA and CDR2 is SQIVND (reference sequence). The CDR3 sequence is CASSIGGRGEETQYF. In DNA form, the CDR3 reads TGTGCCAGTAGTATAGGCGGCAGGGGGGAAGAGACCCAGTACTTC. Using reference TRBV19 and TRBJ2-5 for the parts outside the CDR3, the full variable domain is DGGITQSPKYLFRKEGQNVTLSCEQNLNHDAMYWYRQDPGQGLRLIYYSQIVNDFQKGDIAEGYSVSREKKESFPLTVTSAQKNPTAFYLCASSIGGRGEETQYFGPGTRLLVL.

This clone was recorded only once. This rearrangement joins TRBV6-5 to TRBJ1-6; 7 bases are a match to TRBD1. Germline loops: CDR1 MNHEY, CDR2 SVGAGI. The CDR3 length is 14 residues. Losses at the gene ends were 8 bases for V and 3 bases for J; bases not matched to a gene: 4. The CDR3: CASWGQIYNSPLHF. CDR3 DNA sequence: TGTGCCAGCTGGGGACAGATCTATAATTCACCCCTCCACTTT.

CDR3 sequence (DNA): TGTGCCAGTAGTATCGTAGGGGGCAGAGCTTTCTTT. Translation gives CASSIVGGRAFF. The genes are TRBV19 and TRBJ1-1, with 7 bases identical to TRBD1. This CDR3 comprises 12 residues. V lost 3 bases, J lost 10 bases, and 5 bases stayed unmatched. Per the germline V gene, CDR1 is LNHDA and CDR2 is SQIVND (reference sequence).

The chain recombines TRBV5-1 with TRBJ1-2; 9 bases map to TRBD1. J lost 4 bases, V lost 3 bases, and 7 bases had no gene match. Germline CDR1 SGHRS, CDR2 YFSETQ. The CDR3 length is 15 residues. The CDR3 loop is CASSSGDRAGYGYTF. The CDR3 DNA is TGCGCCAGCAGCTCGGGGGACAGGGCGGGCTATGGCTACACCTTC.

The chain has TRBV19 and TRBJ2-4; 12 bases agree with TRBD2. Germline V gene sequence: CDR1 LNHDA, CDR2 SQIVND (reference sequence). Trimming at V came to 3 bases and at J to 0 bases, leaving 3 bases not matched to a gene. CDR3 size: 17 residues. The CDR3 coding sequence is TGTGCCAGTAGTATCGTGGGACTAGCGGGAGCCAAAAACATTCAGTACTTC. It is translated as CASSIVGLAGAKNIQYF. The full variable domain, its missing parts supplied by reference TRBV19 and TRBJ2-4, is DGGITQSPKYLFRKEGQNVTLSCEQNLNHDAMYWYRQDPGQGLRLIYYSQIVNDFQKGDIAEGYSVSREKKESFPLTVTSAQKNPTAFYLCASSIVGLAGAKNIQYFGAGTRLSVL.

The chain joins TRBV3-1 (or the pseudogene TRBV3-2) to TRBJ1-4; maybe TRBD1 (6 bases). Germline V gene lookup returns CDR1 LGHDT and CDR2 YNNKEL (reference sequence). V gave up 4 bases and J gave up 8 bases, with 14 bases separating them. The CDR3 has 14 residues. This CDR3 is CASSRQGLGEKLFF. CDR3 DNA: TGTGCCAGCAGCCGGCAGGGGTTAGGGGAAAAACTGTTTTTT.

This clone has just one count. V is TRBV18 and J is TRBJ1-2, with D perhaps TRBD1 (5 bases). Between the trimmed V and J ends, which lost 1 base and 4 bases, there was a span of 13 bases. In germline, CDR1 is KGHSH, CDR2 LQKENI. There are 15 residues in the CDR3. The CDR3 reads CASSPQGSNFYGYTF. As DNA, the CDR3 is TGTGCCAGCTCACCACAGGGGTCGAATTTCTATGGCTACACCTTC.

The CDR3 sequence: CASSGGQKRSYEQYF. CDR3 coding DNA: TGCGCCAGCAGCGGGGGACAGAAAAGGTCCTACGAGCAGTACTTC. This chain joins TRBV5-1 and TRBJ2-7, with 7 bases lining up with TRBD1. CDR3 length: 15 amino acids. The V segment lost 4 bases and the J segment 1 base; nucleotides outside the gene matches: 8. The germline V gene encodes CDR1 SGHRS and CDR2 YFSETQ.

The chain carries TRBV7-2 and TRBJ2-1; a possible D gene is TRBD2 (6 bases). This CDR3 comprises 14 residues. Deletions cut 6 bases from V and 5 bases from J, with 14 bases between. Germline CDR1 and CDR2: SGHTA and FQGNSA. The CDR3 loop reads CASRKGPGDNEQFF. Written as DNA, the CDR3 is TGTGCCAGCAGAAAGGGACCGGGAGACAATGAGCAGTTCTTC. The full variable domain, its missing parts supplied by reference TRBV7-2 and TRBJ2-1, is GAGVSQSPSNKVTEKGKDVELRCDPISGHTALYWYRQSLGQGLEFLIYFQGNSAPDKSGLPSDRFSAERTGGSVSTLTIQRTQQEDSAVYLCASRKGPGDNEQFFGPGTRLTVL.

J is TRBJ2-7 and V is TRBV7-9; TRBD2 is a possible D gene (6 bases). V was pared by 5 bases and J by 2 bases, with 10 bases between. The germline V gene encodes CDR1 SEHNR and CDR2 FQNEAQ (reference sequence). This CDR3 is 13 amino acids long. The DNA of the CDR3 is TGTGCCAGCAGCCGGGGACTGGCCTACGAGCAGTACTTC. As protein: CASSRGLAYEQYF.

The chain has TRBV18 and TRBJ2-3, with a tentative D call TRBD2 (5 bases). The CDR3 spans 12 residues. Germline V lookup: CDR1 KGHSH, CDR2 LQKENI. Trimming took off 6 bases at V and 6 bases at J, with 10 bases between the two ends. The CDR3 nucleotides read TGTGCCAGCTCCGAAAGGGAGGATACGCAGTATTTT. Its protein is CASSEREDTQYF.

The V call is TRBV7-6, the J call TRBJ2-1; 12 bases map to TRBD2. V lost 5 bases, J lost 4 bases, and 3 bases stayed unmatched. The V gene's germline CDR1 is SGHVS and CDR2 FNYEAQ. The CDR3 length is 15 residues. As DNA, the CDR3 is TGTGCCAGCAGCACGACTAGCGGGAGTTACAATGAGCAGTTCTTC. The encoded protein is CASSTTSGSYNEQFF.

V gene TRBV5-1 combines with J gene TRBJ1-1; no reliable D call. CDR1 and CDR2 (germline): SGHRS, YFSETQ. V gave up 0 bases and J gave up 1 base, with 10 bases separating them. CDR3 length equals 15 residues. CDR3 loop: CASSLGFRGNTEAFF. The CDR3 DNA follows: TGCGCCAGCAGCTTGGGGTTCCGGGGGAACACTGAAGCTTTCTTT.

The V call is TRBV19, the J call TRBJ2-3; 7 positions agree with TRBD2. The V gene end was trimmed by 8 bases and the J gene end by 1 base; junction bases not matched to a gene: 9. This CDR3 has 15 residues. Germline lookup yields CDR1 LNHDA and CDR2 SQIVND (reference sequence). The CDR3 coding sequence is TGTGCCAGTGCCCGGACTAGACCCCGCACAGATACGCAGTATTTT. Its translation: CASARTRPRTDTQYF.